A few counts support the clone carrying this T cell receptor beta chain. The antigen is not known. Next came a second PCR, run for about 7 to 11 cycles, which used a sample-barcoded 5' primer along with a J-beta primer mix. Template switching added a 12-random-nucleotide identifier to every cDNA molecule. TCRdb fed the 5' RACE reads into MiXCR, producing one record per CDR3 protein. The data contain nearly 1 million distinct CDR3 sequences, roughly 47% of them singletons. This record belongs to a study of blood T cells in healthy people across ages. The study, taken as a whole, reports: Whereas aged donors had fewer naive CD4+ cells, long-lived donors had more of them and higher diversity.

From germline, CDR1 is LGHNA and CDR2 YNFKEQ. The CDR3 contains 15 residues. The V end was cut by 4 bases, the J end by 8 bases, with 18 bases between. Sequences were obtained from blood. This receptor was identified in a woman in her sixties in good health. The J gene is TRBJ2-1, the V gene TRBV4-2, with a possible D match to TRBD1 (6 bases). This chain's CDR3 is CASSRPGHRAHEQFF. For the CDR3, the DNA is TGTGCCAGCAGCCGACCAGGACACAGGGCCCATGAGCAGTTCTTC.